The 28 T cell receptor beta chains reported below all come from one sample, sequenced in a study of CD8 T cells in ankylosing spondylitis. TCRdb reprocessed the 5' RACE reads via MiXCR and lists one record per CDR3 protein. The repertoire holds roughly 240,000 distinct CDR3 sequences, with approximately 7.6% as singletons. Sequences were obtained from blood, either unsorted or a sorted T cell fraction (not recorded which). The receptors come from a female donor with ankylosing spondylitis or in good health (not recorded which).

This clonotype was seen many times. This chain uses TRBV15 with TRBJ2-1; D perhaps matches TRBD2 (6 bases). The ends were cut back, 1 base at V and 3 bases at J, with 16 bases in the middle. Germline assignment: CDR1 LNHNV and CDR2 YYDKDF (reference sequence). The CDR3 extends over 17 amino acids. The DNA of the CDR3 is TGTGCCACCAGCAGAGGATTAGCGGAAGCCGTCTACAATGAGCAGTTCTTC. Its protein product is CATSRGLAEAVYNEQFF.

This clonotype was seen at least ten times. The rearrangement links TRBV20-1 to TRBJ2-3; D gene uncertain. Trimming left V 4 bases short and J 2 bases short, with 16 bases between. The CDR3 has 15 residues. Germline CDR1 is DFQATT and CDR2 is SNEGSKA (reference sequence). The CDR3 DNA is TGCAGTGCTATCCGACGGAAACTTTTCACAGATACGCAGTATTTT. Protein product: CSAIRRKLFTDTQYF.

This clonotype was recorded many times. The J gene is TRBJ1-1, the V gene TRBV5-1; D unclear. The CDR3 is 14 amino acids. Trimming took off 3 bases at V and 3 bases at J, with 12 bases between the two ends. Germline CDR1 SGHRS, CDR2 YFSETQ. CDR3 in amino acids: CASSSKFPDTEAFF. The CDR3 region has the DNA TGCGCCAGCAGCTCTAAATTCCCGGACACTGAAGCTTTCTTT. Variable domain in full (rest from reference TRBV5-1 and TRBJ1-1): KAGVTQTPRYLIKTRGQQVTLSCSPISGHRSVSWYQQTPGQGLQFLFEYFSETQRNKGNFPGRFSGRQFSNSRSEMNVSTLELGDSALYLCASSSKFPDTEAFFGQGTRLTVV.

This clonotype appeared many times. The chain joins TRBV12-3 or TRBV12-4 to TRBJ2-3; 7 bases align to TRBD2. The CDR3 consists of 15 residues. V was pared by 1 base and J by 4 bases, with 5 bases of the junction left unmatched. CDR3 residues: CASSLEGGRADTQYF. CDR3 DNA sequence: TGTGCCAGCAGTTTAGAAGGCGGGAGAGCAGATACGCAGTATTTT.

This clonotype was seen at least ten times. The chain joins TRBV20-1 to TRBJ2-7, with 13 bases that match TRBD2. Per the germline V gene, CDR1 is DFQATT and CDR2 is SNEGSKA (reference sequence). This CDR3 region has 15 residues. Losses at the gene ends were 3 bases for V and 6 bases for J; bases not matched to a gene: 8. CDR3 residues: CSASLGLAGSSEQYF. The CDR3, as DNA: TGCAGTGCTAGCCTGGGACTAGCGGGAAGTTCCGAGCAGTACTTC.

This clonotype has a count of ten or more. V gene TRBV20-1 combines with J gene TRBJ2-3; either TRBD1 or TRBD2 may fit D (5 bases each). CDR1 is DFQATT and CDR2 is SNEGSKA in the germline V gene (reference sequence). V was trimmed by 6 bases and J by 3 bases, leaving 13 bases between them. The length of the CDR3 is 13 residues. The chain's CDR3 is CSAQRAGTDTQYF. The CDR3 DNA reads TGCAGTGCCCAGAGGGCAGGGACAGATACGCAGTATTTT.

Note on this clonotype: This may be a read error: a much more frequent sequence differs by one nucleotide. This chain uses TRBV12-3 or TRBV12-4 with TRBJ2-7, with 11 bases matching TRBD2. There are 15 residues in the CDR3. CDR3 sequence: CASSLTSGATYEQCF. CDR3 DNA sequence: TGTGCCAGCAGTCTGACTAGCGGGGCAACCTACGAGCAGTGCTTC.

This clonotype was counted many times. V is TRBV10-3 and J is TRBJ1-2, with D perhaps matching TRBD1 (5 bases). The germline V gene has CDR1 ENHRY and CDR2 SYGVKD. V lost 9 bases, J lost 4 bases, and 15 bases lay in between. The CDR3 covers 13 residues. DNA for the CDR3: TGTGCCATTGCAGACCGGGACGTCTATGGCTACACCTTC. This encodes CAIADRDVYGYTF.

This clonotype was counted a few times. This chain connects TRBV4-3 to TRBJ2-1; 8 bases line up with TRBD1. V gave up 0 bases and J gave up 5 bases; unmatched junction bases: 3. The CDR3 loop spans 15 amino acids. Germline values: CDR1 LGHNA, CDR2 YSLEER. This CDR3 reads CASSQDVRGHNEQFF. The CDR3, as DNA: TGCGCCAGCAGCCAAGACGTCAGGGGGCACAATGAGCAGTTCTTC.

This clonotype was seen repeatedly, ten times or more. The J gene is TRBJ2-7, the V gene TRBV20-1; TRBD2 matches 9 bases. CDR3 size: 13 residues. Germline CDR1 and CDR2: DFQATT and SNEGSKA (reference sequence). The trim removed 3 bases at V and 3 bases at J, leaving 3 bases unmatched. CDR3 loop: CSASSSGVYEQYF. Here the CDR3 DNA reads TGCAGTGCTAGCTCTAGCGGGGTCTACGAGCAGTACTTC.

This clonotype was seen at least ten times. The chain carries TRBV5-1 and TRBJ2-7; 9 bases are a match to TRBD2. Germline assignment: CDR1 SGHRS and CDR2 YFSETQ. The CDR3 has 15 amino acids. V trimming: 0 bases; J trimming: 3 bases; junction bases outside the gene matches: 4. DNA of the CDR3: TGCGCCAGCAGCTTGGTCCTTAGCGGGAGCTACGAGCAGTACTTC. Amino acids: CASSLVLSGSYEQYF.

This clonotype was recorded many times. The rearrangement uses TRBV20-1 and TRBJ2-1; 9 nucleotides align to TRBD1. The CDR3 sequence is 15 residues long. Germline trimming cut 0 bases from V and 6 bases from J; bases unmatched to any gene: 6. Germline CDR1 and CDR2: DFQATT and SNEGSKA (reference sequence). The CDR3 nucleotides are TGCAGTGCTAGAGACGGGACAGGGCATCGCAATGAGCAGTTCTTC. Amino acid sequence: CSARDGTGHRNEQFF.

This clonotype came up many times. This chain uses TRBV7-9 with TRBJ2-1, with TRBD2 matching over 11 bases. The CDR3 runs 15 residues. The germline gives CDR1 SEHNR, CDR2 FQNEAQ (reference sequence). V lost 5 bases, J lost 7 bases, and 7 bases stayed unmatched. The CDR3 protein is CASSRTSGRGNEQFF. CDR3 nucleotide sequence: TGTGCCAGCAGCCGCACTAGCGGGAGAGGGAATGAGCAGTTCTTC.

This clonotype was detected ten times or more. The chain joins TRBV6-1 to TRBJ1-6; D ambiguous. The CDR3 has 13 residues. Deletions cut 1 base from V and 9 bases from J, with 7 bases between. Germline values: CDR1 MNHNS, CDR2 SASEGT. CDR3 loop: CASSEEGISPLHF. CDR3 DNA sequence: TGTGCCAGCAGTGAAGAGGGTATTTCACCCCTCCACTTT.

The table lists this clonotype with many counts. This sequence joins TRBV4-3 and TRBJ2-7; perhaps TRBD2 as D (5 bases). This CDR3 is built from 15 residues. V lost 6 bases and J 2 bases, leaving 17 bases between the germline ends. From germline, CDR1 is LGHNA and CDR2 YSLEER. This chain's CDR3 is CASSPGRELTYEQYF. CDR3 DNA sequence: TGCGCCAGCAGTCCCGGCCGGGAACTTACCTACGAGCAGTACTTC.

This clonotype came up many times. V and J are TRBV12-3 or TRBV12-4 and TRBJ2-1; D is perhaps TRBD2 (6 bases). V was pared by 1 base and J by 9 bases, with 10 bases between. The CDR3 consists of 13 residues. Here the CDR3 reads CASSLGGTTEQFF. CDR3 sequence (DNA): TGTGCCAGCAGTTTAGGCGGGACGACTGAGCAGTTCTTC.

This clonotype was detected only a few times. The chain combines TRBV7-6 with TRBJ2-3, with D perhaps matching TRBD1 (5 bases). This CDR3 is built from 15 residues. Germline lookup yields CDR1 SGHVS and CDR2 FNYEAQ. V was trimmed by 3 bases and J by 0 bases, leaving 10 bases between them. The CDR3 sequence: CASSFRQTSTDTQYF. The CDR3 DNA is TGTGCCAGCAGCTTTAGACAGACGAGCACAGATACGCAGTATTTT.

This clonotype appeared many times. V and J are TRBV3-1 and TRBJ2-7; D gene unclear. The CDR3 is 14 amino acids. CDR1 is LGHDT and CDR2 is YNNKEL in the germline V gene (reference sequence). The V gene lost 0 bases and the J gene lost 4 bases, with 10 bases spanning the gap. Here the CDR3 reads CASSQDPIGYEQYF. CDR3 nucleotides: TGTGCCAGCAGCCAAGATCCGATCGGATACGAGCAGTACTTC.

Ten or more counts support this clonotype. This sequence joins TRBV5-1 and TRBJ1-2, with a tentative D call TRBD1 (6 bases). The ends were cut back, 4 bases at V and 6 bases at J, with 16 bases in the middle. CDR3 length: 14 amino acids. Germline V gives CDR1 SGHRS, CDR2 YFSETQ. In DNA, the CDR3 is TGCGCCAGCAGCCTCCTCGGACAGATTAATGGCTACACCTTC. Translated, it gives CASSLLGQINGYTF.

This clonotype was seen many times. The V gene is TRBV20-1, the J gene TRBJ2-1, with 7 bases that match TRBD2. J was trimmed by 3 bases and V by 3 bases; bases with no gene match: 8. CDR3 length: 15 amino acids. Germline CDR1 and CDR2: DFQATT and SNEGSKA (reference sequence). The CDR3 DNA is TGCAGTGCTAGCCCCCTAGCGGAACTCTACAATGAGCAGTTCTTC. It codes for CSASPLAELYNEQFF.

At least ten counts were recorded for this clonotype. This CDR3 reads CASSLNRGDTIYF. CDR3 nucleotides: TGCGCCAGCAGCTTGAACCGGGGAGACACCATATATTTT. The chain employs TRBV5-1 and TRBJ1-3; D gene unclear. Germline V gene lookup returns CDR1 SGHRS and CDR2 YFSETQ. The ends were cut back, 1 base at V and 8 bases at J, with 10 bases in the middle. The CDR3 runs 13 residues. The entire variable domain, with the rest obtained from reference TRBV5-1 and TRBJ1-3, is as follows: KAGVTQTPRYLIKTRGQQVTLSCSPISGHRSVSWYQQTPGQGLQFLFEYFSETQRNKGNFPGRFSGRQFSNSRSEMNVSTLELGDSALYLCASSLNRGDTIYFGEGSWLTVV.

This clonotype occurred many times. The rearrangement uses TRBV29-1 and TRBJ2-1; D is perhaps TRBD1 (6 bases). Germline CDR1 and CDR2: SQVTM and ANQGSEA. This CDR3 comprises 12 residues. Trimming shortened V by 4 bases and J by 8 bases, and 12 bases separated the two germline ends. The CDR3 loop reads CSVVQGMYEQFF. The CDR3 DNA follows: TGCAGCGTTGTGCAGGGGATGTATGAGCAGTTCTTC.

This clonotype was counted ten times or more. J is TRBJ2-2 and V is TRBV12-3 or TRBV12-4; 10 bases line up with TRBD1. The CDR3 covers 16 residues. The ends lost 5 bases at V and 7 bases at J; junction bases unmatched: 10. CDR3 in DNA: TGTGCCAGCAGTCCTGACAGGGGGCGTGATCTCGGGGAGCTGTTTTTT. As protein: CASSPDRGRDLGELFF.

This clonotype was counted many times. The chain has TRBV6-2 or TRBV6-3 and TRBJ2-5; D unresolved. V lost 6 bases and J lost 2, with 16 bases in between. From germline, CDR1 is MNHEY and CDR2 SVGEGT. The length of the CDR3 is 15 residues. This CDR3 reads CASREPGRPQETQYF. CDR3 coding DNA: TGTGCCAGCAGAGAACCTGGACGACCACAAGAGACCCAGTACTTC.

This clonotype has a count of ten or more. The gene calls are TRBV19 and TRBJ2-1; 9 nucleotides align to TRBD2. The trim removed 4 bases at V and 9 bases at J, leaving 4 bases unmatched. CDR1 is LNHDA, CDR2 SQIVND, per germline (reference sequence). This CDR3 has 13 amino acids. As DNA, the CDR3 is TGTGCCAGTAGTAGTAGCGGGAGCGGTGAGCAGTTCTTC. Translated, it gives CASSSSGSGEQFF.

This clonotype was seen ten or more times. This rearrangement joins TRBV18 to TRBJ2-7; 7 nucleotides line up with TRBD1. Trimming at V came to 2 bases and at J to 5 bases, leaving 3 bases not matched to a gene. Germline assignment: CDR1 KGHSH and CDR2 LQKENI. The CDR3 loop spans 13 amino acids. The CDR3 sequence is CASSPDRAHEQYF. The CDR3 DNA follows: TGTGCCAGCTCACCAGACAGGGCCCACGAGCAGTACTTC.

This clonotype was found many times. A read error may account for a junction end that differs from germline. The CDR3 is CASSKSGGTEGQHF. The CDR3 DNA reads TGTGCCAGCAGCAAAAGCGGGGGAACCGAGGGGCAGCACTTC. V gene TRBV3-1 combines with J gene TRBJ2-7; TRBD2 matches 8 bases. The CDR3 covers 14 residues. Germline V gene sequence: CDR1 LGHDT, CDR2 YNNKEL (reference sequence).

This clonotype was detected ten times or more. The rearrangement uses TRBV7-6 and TRBJ2-3, with 10 nucleotides matching TRBD2. The CDR3 runs to 17 residues. V was clipped by 5 bases and J by 4 bases; unmatched bases: 12. Germline V gene sequence: CDR1 SGHVS, CDR2 FNYEAQ. This chain's CDR3 is CASSPVSGRAGSDTQYF. CDR3 DNA: TGTGCCAGCAGCCCCGTGAGCGGGAGGGCCGGCTCAGATACGCAGTATTTT.